Described below is a single T cell receptor (beta chain) sequence and its context. The record originates from a study of cytomegalovirus exposure and HLA in healthy donors. Trimming removed 0 bases from V and 4 bases from J, with 12 bases in between. Looked up from germline, CDR1 is LGHNA and CDR2 is YSLEER. The CDR3 runs 15 residues. It was with 60 Vbeta and 13 Jbeta primers that the PCR ran. Clones were sequenced by immunoSEQ multiplex PCR, and TCRdb holds only the in-frame ones, with some missing. The sample records around 85,000 clones, 75% to 85% being singletons. V is TRBV4-3 and J is TRBJ1-2, with a possible D match to TRBD1 (5 bases). The receptor was derived from a middle-aged man in good health and CMV-seropositive. Sequencing was done on a sample of PBMCs. Here the CDR3 reads CASSQEGATGYGYTF. The CDR3 DNA sequence: TGCGCCAGCAGCCAAGAAGGGGCAACCGGCTATGGCTACACCTTC.